These 23 T cell receptor beta chains originate from one sample sequenced in a study of T-cell reconstitution after alpha-beta-depleted transplantation in children (TCRdb year 2016). Overall study results and their limits: The frequencies of hyperexpanded clones fell over the following months, and after one year, T-cell counts and TCRbeta diversity were mostly attributed to newly produced T cells.

Library prep was done by PCR. Sequencing relied on an Illumina HiSeq 2500. To normalize quantification of the TCRbeta repertoire, the TCR libraries were built with molecular barcoding that relied on unique molecular identifiers. TCRdb's own reprocessing of the public reads used fastp at Q25 and MiXCR and kept productive beta chains. Each record represents a unique CDR3 protein, reported with the most common genes and DNA among its rows. Counted in this sample were approximately 300,000 distinct CDR3 sequences; roughly 7.8% of them appeared once. 8.5% to 9.5% of the sample goes to the ten largest clones. The antigens these receptors bind are not known. The sample's treatment or condition label, decoded: allogeneic hematopoietic cell transplantation with graft depleted of TCRalphabeta T cells and CD19 B cells. The input for sequencing was peripheral blood, taken 360 days after TCRalphabeta/CD19-depleted stem cell transplant. Source of these receptors: a female patient aged 2 to 10 who had a stem cell transplant for Fanconi anemia, so the T cells may come from the graft donor.

This chain joins TRBV7-9 and TRBJ1-2; TRBD1 aligns across 9 bases. Germline values: CDR1 SEHNR, CDR2 FQNEAQ (reference sequence). Losses at the gene ends were 5 bases for V and 4 bases for J; bases not matched to a gene: 8. The CDR3 has 15 residues. The CDR3 sequence: CASSRLTGGVYGYTF. The CDR3 region has the DNA TGTGCCAGCAGCCGCCTGACAGGGGGGGTCTATGGCTACACCTTC.

For the CDR3, the DNA is TGTGCCAGCTCGGGAGGGCGGGTGGCCCAGTACTTC. It is translated as CASSGGRVAQYF. V and J are TRBV28 and TRBJ2-5, with 8 nucleotides matching TRBD2. The CDR3 covers 12 residues. V lost 8 bases and J lost 9; bases outside the gene matches: 8. Germline V gives CDR1 MDHEN, CDR2 SYDVKM.

This clonotype occurred a few times. The chain links TRBV28 to TRBJ2-5, with 9 nucleotides matching TRBD2. The germline CDR1 and CDR2 sequences are MDHEN and SYDVKM. The V gene end was trimmed by 4 bases and the J gene end by 10 bases; junction bases not matched to a gene: 10. The CDR3 runs 14 residues. In DNA form, the CDR3 reads TGTGCCAGCAGTTCCGAGCTGGGACTAGCAGACCAGTACTTC. Translated, it gives CASSSELGLADQYF. Full variable domain (outside the CDR3, taken from reference TRBV28 and TRBJ2-5): DVKVTQSSRYLVKRTGEKVFLECVQDMDHENMFWYRQDPGLGLRLIYFSYDVKMKEKGDIPEGYSVSREKKERFSLILESASTNQTSMYLCASSSELGLADQYFGPGTRLLVL.

This clonotype was seen many times. CDR3 region: CSVQGLGANVLTF. The CDR3 DNA is TGCAGCGTTCAGGGGCTGGGGGCCAACGTCCTGACTTTC. This chain links TRBV29-1 with TRBJ2-6; the D gene is possibly TRBD1 (6 bases). Germline loops: CDR1 SQVTM, CDR2 ANQGSEA. The CDR3 runs 13 residues. Trimming cost V 5 bases and J 4 bases, with 9 bases left between them.

The V gene is TRBV7-2, the J gene TRBJ2-7, with a weak D call TRBD2 (5 bases). The CDR3 has 15 amino acids. Germline CDR1 is SGHTA and CDR2 is FQGNSA. V gave up 1 base and J gave up 2 bases, with 12 bases separating them. Here the CDR3 reads CASSLVLGLAYEQYF. CDR3 nucleotide sequence: TGTGCCAGCAGCTTAGTTTTAGGACTGGCCTACGAGCAGTACTTC.

A few counts support this clonotype. For the CDR3, the DNA is TGTGCCACCTCAAGCGGCACAGATACGCAGTATTTT. It translates to CATSSGTDTQYF. This chain connects TRBV6-5 to TRBJ2-3; D not resolved. Germline V gene data show CDR1 as MNHEY and CDR2 as SVGAGI. The CDR3 has 12 amino acids. With 10 bases removed from V and 1 base from J, the gap between germline ends came to 9 bases.

The chain joins TRBV7-9 to TRBJ1-3, with D tentatively TRBD1 (5 bases). V gave up 4 bases and J gave up 4 bases, with 14 bases separating them. Germline CDR1 SEHNR, CDR2 FQNEAQ (reference sequence). The CDR3 totals 15 residues. DNA for the CDR3: TGTGCCAGCAGCTACCCCGGGACGGAAGGAAACACCATATATTTT. It translates to CASSYPGTEGNTIYF.

This clonotype was observed a few times. This chain joins TRBV28 and TRBJ2-7, with D hard to call. The V gene's germline CDR1 is MDHEN and CDR2 SYDVKM. CDR3 length: 13 residues. V shed 3 bases and J shed 3 bases, with 9 bases lying between them. The CDR3 spells CASSFGPFYEQYV. Here the CDR3 DNA reads TGTGCCAGCAGTTTCGGGCCTTTCTACGAGCAGTACGTC.

This clonotype was observed at least ten times. The V call is TRBV5-1, the J call TRBJ1-1, with 7 bases matching TRBD1. Germline V gene sequence: CDR1 SGHRS, CDR2 YFSETQ. Trimming took 2 bases from V and 4 from J; bases not matched to a gene: 14. This CDR3 contains 17 residues. CDR3 in DNA: TGCGCCAGCAGCTTAATCCGGGACAGCCGTCAGACCACTGAAGCTTTCTTT. As protein: CASSLIRDSRQTTEAFF.

The sample holds a few counts of this clonotype. The chain links TRBV6-2 or TRBV6-3 to TRBJ1-1; D is ambiguous. The CDR3 extends over 15 amino acids. V lost 2 bases and J lost 5, with 15 bases in between. Germline assignment: CDR1 MNHEY and CDR2 SVGEGT. In nucleotides, the CDR3 is TGTGCCAGCAGTTACAAGGTACCCGGATGGACTGAAGCTTTCTTT. Translation: CASSYKVPGWTEAFF.

This chain links TRBV27 with TRBJ2-5; 12 bases map to TRBD2. J was trimmed by 5 bases and V by 6 bases; bases with no gene match: 10. The germline V gene has CDR1 MNHEY and CDR2 SMNVEV (reference sequence). The CDR3 contains 16 residues. Here the CDR3 reads CASRLTSGRGLETQYF. CDR3 nucleotide sequence: TGTGCCAGCAGATTGACTAGCGGGAGAGGTCTTGAGACCCAGTACTTC.

J is TRBJ1-5 and V is TRBV6-2 or TRBV6-3; D not certain. Germline CDR1 is MNHEY and CDR2 is SVGEGT. The CDR3 contains 12 residues. V was trimmed by 6 bases and J by 6 bases, leaving 9 bases between them. The CDR3 here is CASRSGVQPQHF. The CDR3 DNA sequence: TGTGCCAGCAGAAGCGGGGTTCAGCCCCAGCATTTT.

CDR3 sequence reads: CASRKTGGKGTEAFF. The CDR3 nucleotides are TGTGCCAGCAGGAAAACAGGGGGTAAGGGGACTGAAGCTTTCTTT. The chain carries TRBV6-1 and TRBJ1-1; 8 nucleotides match TRBD1. This CDR3 contains 15 residues. Germline V gives CDR1 MNHNS, CDR2 SASEGT. V was pared by 6 bases and J by 5 bases, with 11 bases of the junction left unmatched.

The chain couples TRBV19 to TRBJ2-7, with 11 bases fitting TRBD2. The ends lost 3 bases at V and 3 bases at J; junction bases unmatched: 7. Germline V gives CDR1 LNHDA, CDR2 SQIVND (reference sequence). This CDR3 has 16 residues. CDR3 nucleotide sequence: TGTGCCAGTAGTATCCGGCTAGCGGGGGGCTACTACGAGCAGTACTTC. Residues: CASSIRLAGGYYEQYF.

This clonotype has a handful of counts. The chain couples TRBV28 to TRBJ1-2; 7 bases map to TRBD1. Germline values: CDR1 MDHEN, CDR2 SYDVKM. V gave up 5 bases and J gave up 6 bases; unmatched junction bases: 9. This CDR3 spans 14 amino acids. CDR3 residues: CASSLTDRDDGYTF. DNA of the CDR3: TGTGCCAGCAGTCTCACCGACAGGGATGATGGCTACACCTTC.

In this sample, this clonotype turned up many times. V and J are TRBV5-1 and TRBJ1-2; 7 bases align to TRBD1. Germline-derived CDR1 and CDR2 are SGHRS and YFSETQ. With V trimmed by 3 bases and J by 4 bases, 3 bases remained unmatched. The CDR3 runs to 13 residues. In nucleotides, the CDR3 is TGCGCCAGCAGCTCGACAGGGTCCTATGGCTACACCTTC. This gives the protein CASSSTGSYGYTF.

Ten or more counts support this clonotype. The chain joins TRBV12-3 or TRBV12-4 to TRBJ2-5, with D unresolved. The CDR3 runs 14 residues. V lost 6 bases and J 5 bases, leaving 16 bases between the germline ends. DNA for the CDR3: TGTGCCAGCAGCATCTCCCGCCCAACGGAGACCCAGTACTTC. Protein product: CASSISRPTETQYF.

This clonotype has more than one count but fewer than ten. The V gene is TRBV29-1, the J gene TRBJ1-1, with TRBD1 identical over 9 bases. The CDR3 sequence is 14 residues long. Looked up from germline, CDR1 is SQVTM and CDR2 is ANQGSEA. V lost 3 bases, J lost 5 bases, and 7 bases stayed unmatched. As DNA, the CDR3 is TGCAGCGTTGACCAGACAGGGGGGGGAACTGAAGCTTTCTTT. Protein product: CSVDQTGGGTEAFF. Full variable domain (missing parts from reference TRBV29-1 and TRBJ1-1): SAVISQKPSRDICQRGTSLTIQCQVDSQVTMMFWYRQQPGQSLTLIATANQGSEATYESGFVIDKFPISRPNLTFSTLTVSNMSPEDSSIYLCSVDQTGGGTEAFFGQGTRLTVV.

This clonotype was detected ten times or more. The chain has TRBV10-3 and TRBJ2-7; 7 bases agree with TRBD2. Germline-derived CDR1 and CDR2 are ENHRY and SYGVKD. The CDR3 spans 14 residues. After removal of 3 bases from V and 5 bases from J, the junction contained 7 bases not matched to a gene. For the CDR3, the DNA is TGTGCCATCAGTGACTCGGGGAGGGCCCACGAGCAGTACTTC. It codes for CAISDSGRAHEQYF.

In this sample, this clonotype turned up many times. The V call is TRBV25-1, the J call TRBJ2-6; 11 nucleotides align to TRBD1. Per germline, CDR1 MGHDK and CDR2 SYGVNS. The CDR3 runs 21 residues. Unmatched junction bases numbered 12, after V lost 1 base and J lost 1 base. The CDR3 protein is CASSEWGKSDRGRSGANVLTF. The CDR3 DNA is TGTGCCAGCAGTGAATGGGGGAAGTCGGACAGGGGGCGATCTGGGGCCAACGTCCTGACTTTC.

On this clonotype itself: Sequence at one end of the junction differs from germline and may be a read error. The V call is TRBV6-2 or TRBV6-3, the J call TRBJ2-6, with D perhaps TRBD2 (6 bases). The CDR3 runs to 20 residues. Germline values: CDR1 MNHEY, CDR2 SVGEGT. The CDR3 protein is CAIRGLADGGQGFGDNVLTF. The CDR3 region has the DNA TGTGCCATCAGAGGGCTAGCTGACGGAGGGCAAGGGTTTGGGGACAACGTCCTGACTTTC.

This clonotype was counted only a few times. The V and J genes are TRBV4-3 and TRBJ2-1; 9 bases are a match to TRBD2. Germline CDR1 is LGHNA and CDR2 is YSLEER. CDR3 size: 16 residues. The V segment lost 4 bases and the J segment 5 bases; nucleotides outside the gene matches: 9. CDR3 amino acids: CASSRLTSGIDNEQFF. CDR3 DNA: TGCGCCAGCAGCCGACTGACTAGCGGAATCGACAATGAGCAGTTCTTC.

This clonotype was detected many times. The rearrangement uses TRBV20-1 and TRBJ2-7; possible D gene TRBD1, 5 bases. The germline V and J ends were trimmed by 3 bases and 0 bases, with 12 bases remaining between them. This CDR3 comprises 14 residues. Germline-derived CDR1 and CDR2 are DFQATT and SNEGSKA (reference sequence). In nucleotides, the CDR3 is TGCAGTGCTAGTGGACACCCGAGCTCCTACGAGCAGTACTTC. The encoded protein is CSASGHPSSYEQYF.